This TCR beta chain was documented in a study of T cells in Graves' hyperthyroidism and ophthalmopathy. V gave up 1 base and J gave up 6 bases; unmatched junction bases: 7. Germline lookup yields CDR1 LNHNV and CDR2 YYDKDF (reference sequence). The CDR3 covers 15 residues. RNA transcripts yielded amplified TCR beta CDR3 regions. Initially, a first-round RT-PCR of the TCR CDR3 employed the HTBI primer set. TCRdb re-analysed the multiplex PCR reads in MiXCR, keeping a single row per CDR3 protein. The sample yields roughly 700,000 distinct CDR3 sequences, less than 15% seen once. This receptor was taken from a woman aged 18-29 years with Graves' hyperthyroidism. The chain has TRBV15 and TRBJ2-3; 7 nucleotides align to TRBD2. The sample comprised blood. The CDR3 nucleotides are TGTGCCACCAGCAGAGGTGGCGGGAGCAAGGATACGCAGTATTTT. Protein product: CATSRGGGSKDTQYF. The complete variable domain, with remaining parts taken from reference TRBV15 and TRBJ2-3, reads DAMVIQNPRYQVTQFGKPVTLSCSQTLNHNVMYWYQQKSSQAPKLLFHYYDKDFNNEADTPDNFQSRRPNTSFCFLDIRSPGLGDTAMYLCATSRGGGSKDTQYFGPGTRLTVL.